Presented here are 13 T cell receptor beta chains from one specimen sequenced in a study of PD-1 blockade in classical Hodgkin lymphoma. Following autologous stem cell transplantation, relapse occurred in every patient, and exposure to brentuximab vedotin varied. Sequenced by immunoSEQ multiplex PCR; TCRdb stores in-frame clones only, minus some. The sample includes about 97,000 clones, approximately 80% of them seen just once. The sample consisted of peripheral blood mononuclear cells (PBMCs), taken at baseline. Source of these receptors: a human donor with classical Hodgkin lymphoma.

This clone appeared a single time. The chain joins TRBV29-1 to TRBJ1-1, with a possible D match to TRBD1 (6 bases). The length of the CDR3 is 13 residues. CDR1 and CDR2 from the germline V gene are SQVTM and ANQGSEA. The V end lost 6 bases, the J end lost 1 base, and 12 bases lay between the germline ends. The CDR3 DNA sequence: TGCAGCGTACACAGGGTGGGGAACACTGAAGCTTTCTTT. This gives the protein CSVHRVGNTEAFF.

V is TRBV28 and J is TRBJ1-5; maybe TRBD1 (5 bases). V gave up 7 bases and J gave up 1 base, with 17 bases separating them. The CDR3 covers 16 residues. The germline CDR1 and CDR2 sequences are MDHEN and SYDVKM. The chain's CDR3 is CASTLSPGGSNQPQHF. In DNA, the CDR3 is TGTGCCAGCACCTTGTCACCCGGGGGGAGCAATCAGCCCCAGCATTTT.

V gene TRBV19 combines with J gene TRBJ2-5, with D possibly matching TRBD2 (6 bases). V lost 3 bases, J lost 5 bases, and 13 bases lay in between. CDR3 length equals 14 residues. Germline V CDR1 and CDR2: LNHDA, SQIVND (reference sequence). CDR3 residues: CASSMSGGVETQYF. CDR3 DNA: TGTGCCAGTAGTATGAGCGGAGGGGTGGAGACCCAGTACTTC.

The chain is built from TRBV10-3 and TRBJ2-6, with no clear D. The CDR3 consists of 13 residues. V dropped 6 bases and J dropped 1 base, with 4 bases sitting between them. Germline V gene lookup returns CDR1 ENHRY and CDR2 SYGVKD. The DNA of the CDR3 is TGTGCCATCAGCATATCTGGGGCCAACGTCCTGACTTTC. Its protein is CAISISGANVLTF.

The chain carries TRBV4-1 and TRBJ1-2; tentatively, D is TRBD1 (5 bases). Germline CDR1 and CDR2: MGHRA and YSYEKL. Trimming shortened V by 0 bases and J by 7 bases, and 21 bases separated the two germline ends. This CDR3 has 17 residues. The CDR3 loop is CASSQDLASGRVLGYTF. In DNA form, the CDR3 reads TGCGCCAGCAGCCAAGATCTGGCCTCAGGCAGGGTTCTTGGCTACACCTTC.

This rearrangement joins TRBV29-1 to TRBJ1-1, with D maybe TRBD1 (5 bases). Germline lookup yields CDR1 SQVTM and CDR2 ANQGSEA. The V end lost 3 bases, the J end lost 0 bases, and 17 bases lay between the germline ends. The CDR3 is 16 amino acids. This chain's CDR3 is CSVDARAGPMNTEAFF. The CDR3 coding sequence is TGCAGCGTTGACGCGAGGGCGGGGCCGATGAACACTGAAGCTTTCTTT. The full variable domain, rest sourced from reference TRBV29-1 and TRBJ1-1, is SAVISQKPSRDICQRGTSLTIQCQVDSQVTMMFWYRQQPGQSLTLIATANQGSEATYESGFVIDKFPISRPNLTFSTLTVSNMSPEDSSIYLCSVDARAGPMNTEAFFGQGTRLTVV.

In nucleotides, the CDR3 is TGTGCCACCAGCCACAGGGGAAGTCAGCCCCAGCATTTT. Translating it yields CATSHRGSQPQHF. The chain couples TRBV15 to TRBJ1-5, with TRBD1 identical over 7 bases. CDR3 length equals 13 residues. The germline V gene encodes CDR1 LNHNV and CDR2 YYDKDF (reference sequence). The V gene end was trimmed by 5 bases and the J gene end by 6 bases; junction bases not matched to a gene: 4. Based on the CDR3 plus reference TRBV15 and TRBJ1-5, the full variable domain is DAMVIQNPRYQVTQFGKPVTLSCSQTLNHNVMYWYQQKSSQAPKLLFHYYDKDFNNEADTPDNFQSRRPNTSFCFLDIRSPGLGDTAMYLCATSHRGSQPQHFGDGTRLSIL.

The chain has TRBV6-5 and TRBJ2-7; D uncertain. V was pared by 0 bases and J by 9 bases, with 12 bases between. There are 13 residues in the CDR3. Germline values: CDR1 MNHEY, CDR2 SVGAGI. CDR3 protein: CASSYSAGLRQYF. For the CDR3, the DNA is TGTGCCAGCAGTTACTCGGCAGGCCTAAGGCAGTACTTC.

The genes are TRBV30 and TRBJ1-2; TRBD1 matches at 9 bases. CDR1 is GTSNPN and CDR2 is SVGIG in the germline V gene (reference sequence). The CDR3 length is 12 residues. Trimming removed 6 bases from V and 8 bases from J; junction bases left unmatched: 7. The DNA of the CDR3 is TGTGCCTGTCCGGGACAGGGTAGCGGCTACACCTTC. This sequence encodes CACPGQGSGYTF.

The chain links TRBV11-2 to TRBJ1-5; 8 bases map to TRBD1. This CDR3 has 16 amino acids. V dropped 0 bases and J dropped 4; count of bases not matched to a gene: 5. Germline V CDR1 and CDR2: SGHAT, FQNNGV. CDR3: CASSLEGTGLNQPQHF. CDR3 DNA: TGTGCCAGCAGCTTAGAGGGGACAGGACTAAATCAGCCCCAGCATTTT. Full variable domain (rest looked up from reference TRBV11-2 and TRBJ1-5): EAGVAQSPRYKIIEKRQSVAFWCNPISGHATLYWYQQILGQGPKLLIQFQNNGVVDDSQLPKDRFSAERLKGVDSTLKIQPAKLEDSAVYLCASSLEGTGLNQPQHFGDGTRLSIL.

V usage is TRBV4-1 and J usage is TRBJ2-7, with TRBD1 matching 11 bases. There are 16 residues in the CDR3. The germline gives CDR1 MGHRA, CDR2 YSYEKL. V lost 0 bases to trimming and J lost 6 bases; unmatched junction nucleotides: 7. Here the CDR3 reads CASSQDRSDRGLEQYF. The CDR3 bases are TGCGCCAGCAGCCAAGATCGTTCGGACAGGGGGCTCGAGCAGTACTTC.

This chain's CDR3 is CAHGGLSSGANVLTF. The CDR3 DNA sequence: TGTGCCCATGGGGGGTTGTCCTCTGGGGCCAACGTCCTGACTTTC. The chain has TRBV30 and TRBJ2-6; the D gene is possibly TRBD2 (6 bases). The CDR3 totals 15 residues. The V gene lost 8 bases and the J gene lost 0 bases, with 14 bases spanning the gap. From germline, CDR1 is GTSNPN and CDR2 SVGIG (reference sequence).

This rearrangement joins TRBV6-5 to TRBJ1-1; perhaps TRBD1 as D (6 bases). Trimming left V 9 bases short and J 0 bases short, with 17 bases between. CDR1 is MNHEY and CDR2 is SVGAGI in the germline V gene. This CDR3 comprises 15 residues. The CDR3 is CASNRAKVMNTEAFF. In nucleotides, the CDR3 is TGTGCCAGTAACAGGGCAAAAGTCATGAACACTGAAGCTTTCTTT.